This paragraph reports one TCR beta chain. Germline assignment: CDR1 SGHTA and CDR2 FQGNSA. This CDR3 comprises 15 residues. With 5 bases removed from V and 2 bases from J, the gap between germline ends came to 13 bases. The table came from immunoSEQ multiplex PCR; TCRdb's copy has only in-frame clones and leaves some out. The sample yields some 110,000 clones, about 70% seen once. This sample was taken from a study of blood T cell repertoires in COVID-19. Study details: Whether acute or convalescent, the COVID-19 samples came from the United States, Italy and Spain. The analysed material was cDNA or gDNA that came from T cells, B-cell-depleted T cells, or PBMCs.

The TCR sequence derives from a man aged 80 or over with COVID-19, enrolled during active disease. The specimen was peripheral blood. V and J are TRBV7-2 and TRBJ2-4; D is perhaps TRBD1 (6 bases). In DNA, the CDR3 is TGTGCCAGCAGCCCCCCGGGACAATCCAAAAACATTCAGTACTTC. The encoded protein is CASSPPGQSKNIQYF.